A single sample is the source of the 29 T cell receptor beta chains below, sequenced in a study of spatial heterogeneity in lung cancer. MiXCR, applied by TCRdb to the 5' RACE reads, yields one record per CDR3 protein. The sample consists of 89,000 or so distinct CDR3 sequences, approximately 21% of them appearing once. Sample time point: sample taken at primary tumor resection. TCRs were sequenced from unsorted whole RNA of tumor, nontumor lung or PBMC. The sample was PBMCs, taken at surgery. These receptors were taken from a male donor with early-stage non-small cell lung cancer.

In its sample, this clonotype was seen a few times. The rearrangement joins TRBV4-1 to TRBJ2-3, with TRBD2 matching 7 bases. The J segment lost 6 bases and the V segment lost 0 bases, leaving 3 bases of the junction unmatched. The germline CDR1 and CDR2 sequences are MGHRA and YSYEKL. The CDR3 loop spans 14 amino acids. The CDR3 is CASSQDPSGDTQYF. The CDR3 region has the DNA TGCGCCAGCAGCCAAGATCCTAGCGGTGATACGCAGTATTTT.

Regarding this clonotype: With a much larger clone just one base away, this may be a read error. The rearrangement uses TRBV29-1 and TRBJ2-7; D is possibly TRBD1 or TRBD2 (5 bases each). V was cut by 3 bases and J by 5 bases, with 20 bases left in between. The CDR3 runs to 15 residues. Germline loops: CDR1 SQVTM, CDR2 ANQGSEA. In DNA form, the CDR3 reads TGCAGCGTTGAGAGAACCGGGACCCTTTGTAACGAGCAGTACTTC. Encoded protein: CSVERTGTLCNEQYF.

The rearrangement uses TRBV20-1 and TRBJ2-7; TRBD1 matches 8 bases. V shed 0 bases and J 0 bases; nucleotides not matched to a gene: 4. Germline V lookup: CDR1 DFQATT, CDR2 SNEGSKA (reference sequence). There are 15 residues in the CDR3. The CDR3 DNA follows: TGCAGTGCTAGAGATGGGGACAGGAGCTCCTACGAGCAGTACTTC. It yields the protein CSARDGDRSSYEQYF.

This clonotype was picked up a small number of times. The chain is built from TRBV2 and TRBJ2-1, with TRBD2 identical over 11 bases. The V gene's germline CDR1 is SNHLY and CDR2 FYNNEI. This CDR3 comprises 16 residues. V shed 6 bases, J shed 2 bases, and the junction held 6 bases outside the gene matches. The CDR3 reads CASSDGTSGAYNEQFF. The CDR3 coding sequence is TGTGCCAGCAGCGACGGGACTAGCGGAGCCTACAATGAGCAGTTCTTC.

Comment on this clonotype: The germline gene is not matched at one end of the junction; a read error may be the cause. The chain has TRBV5-1 and TRBJ2-5; D is uncertain. Germline loops: CDR1 SGHRS, CDR2 YFSETQ. This CDR3 region has 14 residues. Written as DNA, the CDR3 is TGCACCAGCAGCTTGAGGCCCGACCAAGAGACCCAGTACTTC. Translation gives CTSSLRPDQETQYF.

This clonotype was detected only a few times. This sequence joins TRBV14 and TRBJ2-3, with 7 bases lining up with TRBD2. V trimming: 3 bases; J trimming: 10 bases; junction bases outside the gene matches: 10. CDR1 is SGHDN and CDR2 is FVKESK in the germline V gene. This CDR3 has 14 residues. CDR3 sequence: CASSHRGGGLPQYF. In DNA, the CDR3 is TGTGCCAGCAGCCACCGCGGGGGAGGACTACCGCAGTATTTT.

This clonotype turned up a few times. This chain uses TRBV5-5 with TRBJ2-5, with D unresolved. The CDR3 covers 13 residues. Trimming left V 1 base short and J 1 base short, with 5 bases between. Germline values: CDR1 SGHKS, CDR2 YYEKEE (reference sequence). CDR3 nucleotides: TGTGCCAGCAGCTTGTACGGCCAAGAGACCCAGTACTTC. Its protein product is CASSLYGQETQYF. Filled out from reference TRBV5-5 and TRBJ2-5, the complete variable domain reads DAGVTQSPTHLIKTRGQQVTLRCSPISGHKSVSWYQQVLGQGPQFIFQYYEKEERGRGNFPDRFSARQFPNYSSELNVNALLLGDSALYLCASSLYGQETQYFGPGTRLLVL.

In this sample, this clonotype turned up many times. The DNA of the CDR3 is TGCGCCAGCAGCCTACCCCCCTTGGGGCCTACGAACACCGGGGAGCTGTTTTTT. This encodes CASSLPPLGPTNTGELFF. This chain links TRBV4-1 with TRBJ2-2; tentative D call: TRBD1 (5 bases). The CDR3 has 18 amino acids. The V end lost 4 bases, the J end lost 0 bases, and 18 bases lay between the germline ends. Germline V CDR1 and CDR2: MGHRA, YSYEKL.

V and J are TRBV20-1 and TRBJ1-6, with 7 bases lining up with TRBD1. This CDR3 is built from 13 residues. V shed 6 bases and J 7 bases; nucleotides not matched to a gene: 6. The germline CDR1 and CDR2 sequences are DFQATT and SNEGSKA (reference sequence). CDR3 sequence: CSARWDRNSPLHF. CDR3 coding DNA: TGCAGTGCCCGCTGGGACAGAAATTCACCCCTCCACTTT.

The chain combines TRBV28 with TRBJ2-6; 12 nucleotides align to TRBD2. After removal of 5 bases from V and 4 bases from J, the junction contained 6 bases not matched to a gene. This CDR3 spans 17 amino acids. Germline V lookup: CDR1 MDHEN, CDR2 SYDVKM. The CDR3 sequence is CASSPSGRALGANVLTF. For the CDR3, the DNA is TGTGCCAGCAGTCCTAGCGGGAGGGCCCTAGGGGCCAACGTCCTGACTTTC.

This clonotype was seen at least ten times. This chain joins TRBV28 and TRBJ2-3; 10 positions agree with TRBD1. The CDR3 is made up of 15 amino acids. The germline V gene encodes CDR1 MDHEN and CDR2 SYDVKM. The V gene end was trimmed by 5 bases and the J gene end by 4 bases; junction bases not matched to a gene: 6. The CDR3 coding sequence is TGTGCCAGCAGTGGCGGGGACAGGGGCCCAGATACGCAGTATTTT. It codes for CASSGGDRGPDTQYF. The full variable domain, completed using reference TRBV28 and TRBJ2-3, is DVKVTQSSRYLVKRTGEKVFLECVQDMDHENMFWYRQDPGLGLRLIYFSYDVKMKEKGDIPEGYSVSREKKERFSLILESASTNQTSMYLCASSGGDRGPDTQYFGPGTRLTVL.

This clonotype has a handful of counts. The CDR3: CASSGVGQGVNEQFF. DNA for the CDR3: TGTGCCAGCAGCGGAGTAGGACAGGGGGTTAATGAGCAGTTCTTC. The chain employs TRBV11-1 and TRBJ2-1; 10 bases match TRBD1. The length of the CDR3 is 15 residues. Germline trimming cut 5 bases from V and 7 bases from J; bases unmatched to any gene: 8. CDR1 is SGHAT and CDR2 is FQDESV in the germline V gene (reference sequence). Together with reference TRBV11-1 and TRBJ2-1, the CDR3 gives the full variable domain: EAEVAQSPRYKITEKSQAVAFWCDPISGHATLYWYRQILGQGPELLVQFQDESVVDDSQLPKDRFSAERLKGVDSTLKIQPAELGDSAMYLCASSGVGQGVNEQFFGPGTRLTVL.

This clonotype was counted only a few times. This chain joins TRBV15 and TRBJ1-1, with D maybe TRBD1 (5 bases). Germline CDR1 is LNHNV and CDR2 is YYDKDF (reference sequence). The CDR3 has 13 amino acids. V was pared by 3 bases and J by 10 bases, with 15 bases between. CDR3 nucleotide sequence: TGTGCCACCAGCAGGACCGGGGGAAGTGGAGCTTTCTTT. Translating gives CATSRTGGSGAFF.

This chain uses TRBV6-5 with TRBJ2-1, with 7 bases lining up with TRBD1. The J segment lost 6 bases and the V segment lost 8 bases, leaving 13 bases of the junction unmatched. The CDR3 is 15 amino acids. Germline V lookup: CDR1 MNHEY, CDR2 SVGAGI. Written as DNA, the CDR3 is TGTGCCAGCCGGGGAAGAGGGGGCCATAGCAATGAGCAGTTCTTC. Amino acids: CASRGRGGHSNEQFF.

There are a few counts of this clonotype. J is TRBJ2-2 and V is TRBV24-1; weak D call: TRBD1 (5 bases). CDR3 length: 19 residues. In germline, CDR1 is KGHDR, CDR2 SFDVKD. Trimming took off 0 bases at V and 0 bases at J, with 16 bases between the two ends. The CDR3 nucleotides are TGTGCCACCAGTGATTTGCCGCCAGGGATCAGCACGAACACCGGGGAGCTGTTTTTT. It translates to CATSDLPPGISTNTGELFF.

This clonotype has just one count. The chain links TRBV3-1 to TRBJ1-3; tentatively, D is TRBD1 (5 bases). V lost 5 bases to trimming and J lost 0 bases, with 14 bases between them. Germline V gives CDR1 LGHDT, CDR2 YNNKEL (reference sequence). The CDR3 covers 16 residues. CDR3 residues: CASSSGRGSSGNTIYF. CDR3 sequence (DNA): TGTGCCAGCAGCAGCGGGCGGGGCTCCTCTGGAAACACCATATATTTT. The full variable domain, its missing parts supplied by reference TRBV3-1 and TRBJ1-3, is DTAVSQTPKYLVTQMGNDKSIKCEQNLGHDTMYWYKQDSKKFLKIMFSYNNKELIINETVPNRFSPKSPDKAHLNLHINSLELGDSAVYFCASSSGRGSSGNTIYFGEGSWLTVV.

This clonotype was found a few times. The chain uses TRBV28 and TRBJ2-2; unclear D gene. V dropped 3 bases and J dropped 6 bases, with 8 bases sitting between them. CDR3 length equals 13 residues. CDR1 and CDR2 (germline): MDHEN, SYDVKM. CDR3 sequence: CASSFRWAGELFF. The CDR3 coding sequence is TGTGCCAGCAGTTTTAGGTGGGCCGGGGAGCTGTTTTTT. The whole variable domain, remainder taken from reference TRBV28 and TRBJ2-2, is DVKVTQSSRYLVKRTGEKVFLECVQDMDHENMFWYRQDPGLGLRLIYFSYDVKMKEKGDIPEGYSVSREKKERFSLILESASTNQTSMYLCASSFRWAGELFFGEGSRLTVL.

This clonotype was seen repeatedly, ten times or more. The genes are TRBV11-2 and TRBJ2-1; a possible D gene is TRBD2 (5 bases). The germline gives CDR1 SGHAT, CDR2 FQNNGV. Deletions cut 1 base from V and 1 base from J, with 14 bases between. CDR3 length equals 17 residues. The CDR3 is CASSLGPASLSYNEQFF. The CDR3 DNA reads as TGTGCCAGCAGCTTAGGACCCGCTAGCTTGTCCTACAATGAGCAGTTCTTC.

The chain carries TRBV7-9 and TRBJ2-7; a possible D gene is TRBD1 (6 bases). The CDR3 runs 17 residues. V was pared by 5 bases and J by 0 bases, with 20 bases between. Germline CDR1 reads SEHNR; CDR2 reads FQNEAQ (reference sequence). The CDR3 protein is CASSPNRVGASSYEQYF. DNA for the CDR3: TGTGCCAGCAGCCCTAACCGGGTGGGGGCGAGCTCCTACGAGCAGTACTTC. Variable domain in full (rest from reference TRBV7-9 and TRBJ2-7): DTGVSQNPRHKITKRGQNVTFRCDPISEHNRLYWYRQTLGQGPEFLTYFQNEAQLEKSRLLSDRFSAERPKGSFSTLEIQRTEQGDSAMYLCASSPNRVGASSYEQYFGPGTRLTVT.

The chain links TRBV5-4 to TRBJ1-1; unclear D gene. With 4 bases removed from V and 1 base from J, the gap between germline ends came to 11 bases. Germline CDR1 reads SGHNT; CDR2 reads YYREEE (reference sequence). CDR3 length: 14 amino acids. The DNA for the CDR3 is TGTGCCAGCAGCCCGAGCATATCGAACACTGAAGCTTTCTTT. Translated: CASSPSISNTEAFF.

In this sample, this clonotype turned up many times. CDR3 in amino acids: CASSVGGQRETQYF. The CDR3 region has the DNA TGCGCCAGCAGCGTGGGCGGACAGAGAGAGACCCAGTACTTC. The rearrangement links TRBV5-1 to TRBJ2-5; D perhaps matches TRBD1 (6 bases). Germline CDR1 is SGHRS and CDR2 is YFSETQ. Trimming stripped 4 bases from V and 4 bases from J, with 14 bases between. The CDR3 runs 14 residues. Looking up the rest from reference TRBV5-1 and TRBJ2-5 gives the full variable domain: KAGVTQTPRYLIKTRGQQVTLSCSPISGHRSVSWYQQTPGQGLQFLFEYFSETQRNKGNFPGRFSGRQFSNSRSEMNVSTLELGDSALYLCASSVGGQRETQYFGPGTRLLVL.

The V call is TRBV6-6, the J call TRBJ2-2; unclear D gene. V dropped 7 bases and J dropped 2 bases, with 8 bases sitting between them. Germline V CDR1 and CDR2: MNHNY, SVGAGI (reference sequence). The length of the CDR3 is 13 residues. The CDR3 sequence: CASTPFNTGELFF. The CDR3 region has the DNA TGTGCCAGCACCCCGTTTAACACCGGGGAGCTGTTTTTT.

The rearrangement uses TRBV25-1 and TRBJ1-2; tentative D call: TRBD1 (5 bases). Trimming left V 5 bases short and J 4 bases short, with 11 bases between. CDR1 is MGHDK and CDR2 is SYGVNS in the germline V gene. This CDR3 is 13 amino acids long. The CDR3 nucleotides read TGTGCCAGCAGTCCGGGGCCCCTCTATGGCTACACCTTC. It encodes CASSPGPLYGYTF.

This clonotype was recorded a few times. The chain employs TRBV20-1 and TRBJ1-4; D gene uncertain. CDR3 length: 13 residues. Germline CDR1 DFQATT, CDR2 SNEGSKA (reference sequence). The DNA of the CDR3 is TGCAGCGCTGCAGGCAGATTTAATGAAAAACTGTTTTTT. This translates into CSAAGRFNEKLFF.

This clonotype turned up a few times. The chain couples TRBV28 to TRBJ1-2, with TRBD1 identical over 9 bases. This CDR3 contains 13 residues. Unmatched junction bases numbered 5, after V lost 6 bases and J lost 6 bases. Germline V gene lookup returns CDR1 MDHEN and CDR2 SYDVKM. The CDR3 spells CASRPRTGDGYTF. For the CDR3, the DNA is TGTGCCAGCAGGCCAAGGACAGGGGATGGCTACACCTTC.

The V and J genes are TRBV29-1 and TRBJ1-1, with unresolved D. The CDR3 loop spans 13 amino acids. Germline assignment: CDR1 SQVTM and CDR2 ANQGSEA. V lost 0 bases and J 5 bases, leaving 10 bases between the germline ends. CDR3 nucleotide sequence: TGCAGCGTTGAAGATGGAGGTGGGACTGAAGCTTTCTTT. Translation gives CSVEDGGGTEAFF.

In its sample, this clonotype was seen many times. This chain joins TRBV28 and TRBJ1-4; D may be TRBD1 (5 bases). Germline CDR1 reads MDHEN; CDR2 reads SYDVKM. V lost 3 bases to trimming and J lost 8 bases, with 13 bases between them. The CDR3 is 14 amino acids. CDR3 protein: CASSFGTRREKLFF. The CDR3 DNA sequence: TGTGCCAGCAGTTTCGGGACCAGGCGGGAAAAACTGTTTTTT.

This clonotype showed up just a few times. V gene TRBV29-1 combines with J gene TRBJ1-4; 9 bases match TRBD1. Per the germline V gene, CDR1 is SQVTM and CDR2 is ANQGSEA. The CDR3 consists of 12 residues. In DNA, the CDR3 is TGCATCGCCGGGACAGGGTCGGAAAAACTGTTTTTT. It encodes CIAGTGSEKLFF.

This clonotype was found a few times. J is TRBJ2-2 and V is TRBV9; D might be TRBD2 (6 bases). Germline V gives CDR1 SGDLS, CDR2 YYNGEE. The CDR3 is made up of 14 amino acids. V lost 3 bases and J lost 2, with 8 bases in between. CDR3 sequence: CASSGSGNTGELFF. Here the CDR3 DNA reads TGTGCCAGCAGCGGTAGCGGAAACACCGGGGAGCTGTTTTTT.